Reported below is one TCR beta chain. These data come from a study of OX40 agonist ivuxolimab in advanced cancers. The assay was immunoSEQ multiplex PCR, and TCRdb's table has in-frame clones only and misses some. The table includes roughly 90,000 clones, about 90% detected once. The CDR3 has 15 amino acids. CDR1 is MDHEN and CDR2 is SYDVKM in the germline V gene. V lost 3 bases to trimming and J lost 4 bases; unmatched junction nucleotides: 2. The TCR was taken from an adult with an advanced solid tumor such as melanoma, head and neck, liver or kidney cancer. The source material was CD4+ or CD8+ T cells sorted from blood, sampled in a trial of the OX40 agonist ivuxolimab. This rearrangement joins TRBV28 to TRBJ1-4; 10 nucleotides line up with TRBD1. The CDR3: CASSLTGGLNEKLFF. In DNA, the CDR3 is TGTGCCAGCAGTTTGACAGGGGGCCTTAATGAAAAACTGTTTTTT.